This T cell receptor (beta chain) originates from a study of blood T cell repertoires in COVID-19. Germline V gene sequence: CDR1 LNHDA, CDR2 SQIVND (reference sequence). V was pared by 7 bases and J by 10 bases, with 13 bases between. The CDR3 sequence is 11 residues long. Libraries were prepared by immunoSEQ multiplex PCR; TCRdb keeps only in-frame clonotypes and omits some of them. Here the sample spans 250,000 to 300,000 clones, over 85% being singletons. Self-reported history from a screening survey and questionnaire set each donor's cohort. Recovery meant two consecutive negative NP/OP PCR tests, professional clearance, or resolved symptoms.

This TCR was recovered from a woman in her fifties or sixties who had recovered from COVID-19. The chain carries TRBV19 and TRBJ1-1, with D possibly matching TRBD1 (5 bases). Sequences were obtained from PBMCs or T cells enriched from blood (not recorded which). CDR3 nucleotide sequence: TGTGCCAGTACCCTGGGGCTTCGAGCTTTCTTT. The encoded protein is CASTLGLRAFF.